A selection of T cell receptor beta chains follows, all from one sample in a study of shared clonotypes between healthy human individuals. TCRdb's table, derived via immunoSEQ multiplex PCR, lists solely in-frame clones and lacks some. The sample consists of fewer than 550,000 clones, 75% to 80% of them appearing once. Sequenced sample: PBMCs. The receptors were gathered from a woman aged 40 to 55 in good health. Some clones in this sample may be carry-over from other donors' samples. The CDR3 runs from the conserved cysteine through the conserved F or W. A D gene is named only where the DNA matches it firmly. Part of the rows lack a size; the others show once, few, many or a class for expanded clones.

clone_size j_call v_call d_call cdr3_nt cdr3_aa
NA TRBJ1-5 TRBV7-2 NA TGTGCCAGCAGCTTAGGGTCCGGGCAGCCCCAGCATTTT CASSLGSGQPQHF
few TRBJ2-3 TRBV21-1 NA TGTGCCAGCAGCAAACCGCCTAGCCCTCGAAAAGGTACGCAGTATTTT CASSKPPSPRKGTQYF
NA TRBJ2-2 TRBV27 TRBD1 TGTGCCAGCACTCCGGGACAGGGGTTAGGGGAGCTGTTTTTT CASTPGQGLGELFF
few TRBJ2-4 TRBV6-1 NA TGTGCCAGCAGCCTTCTATCCGGGAACATTCAGTACTTC CASSLLSGNIQYF
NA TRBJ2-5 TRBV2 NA TGTGCCAGCAGTGGAGGGTACCAAGAGACCCAGTACTTC CASSGGYQETQYF
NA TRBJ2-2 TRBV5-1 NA TGCGCCAGCAGCGCGGAGACAGTAGACACCGGGGAGCTGTTTTTT CASSAETVDTGELFF
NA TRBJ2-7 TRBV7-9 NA TGTGCCAGCAGCTACGAGGGTTCACCCTACGAGCAGTACTTC CASSYEGSPYEQYF
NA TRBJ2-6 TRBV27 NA TGTGCCAGCAGTTTATATAGTGGCTCTGGGGCCAACGTCCTGACTTTC CASSLYSGSGANVLTF
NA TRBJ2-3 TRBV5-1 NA TGCGCCAGCAGCTTGGCCGGCTTCTTAGTGGGAGAGTTAGATACGCAGTATTTT CASSLAGFLVGELDTQYF
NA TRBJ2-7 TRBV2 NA TGTGCCAGCAGCCTCCTGCAAAACTACGAGCAGTACTTC CASSLLQNYEQYF
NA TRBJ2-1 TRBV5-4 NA TGTGCCAGCAGCTTAGGAGAGGTTGAGCAGTTCTTC CASSLGEVEQFF
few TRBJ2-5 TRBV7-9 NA TGTGCCAGCAGCTCGGGGGCGAGCACCCAAGAGACCCAGTACTTC CASSSGASTQETQYF
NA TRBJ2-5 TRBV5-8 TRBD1 TGTGCCAGCAGCTTGAGGGGGACAGTCGCGGAGACCCAGTACTTC CASSLRGTVAETQYF
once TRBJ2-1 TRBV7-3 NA TGTGCCAGCAGCCCCCAAGGGGGGGATGAGCAGTTCTTC CASSPQGGDEQFF
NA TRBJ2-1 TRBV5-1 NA TGCGCCAGCAGCTTGTGGAACAATGAGCAGTTCTTC CASSLWNNEQFF
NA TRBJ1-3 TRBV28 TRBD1 TGTGCCAGCATGGGACAGGGGGCAACTGGAAACACCATATATTTT CASMGQGATGNTIYF
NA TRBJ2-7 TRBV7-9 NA TGTGCCAGCAGCCTACAGGGCGCGAATTCCTACGAGCAGTACTTC CASSLQGANSYEQYF
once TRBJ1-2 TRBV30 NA TGTGCCTGCCCCGGGACACGAGGCTATGGCTACACCTTC CACPGTRGYGYTF
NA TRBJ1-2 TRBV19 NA TGTGCCAGTAGTCGACCCGGGACGGACTATGGCTACACCTTC CASSRPGTDYGYTF
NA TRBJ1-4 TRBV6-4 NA TGTGCCAGCAGTGTCTCCGGCTCAACTAATGAAAAACTGTTTTTT CASSVSGSTNEKLFF
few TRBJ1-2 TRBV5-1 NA TGCGCCAGCAGCCCGACGGGAGCTAACTATGGCTACACCTTC CASSPTGANYGYTF
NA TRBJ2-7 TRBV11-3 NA TGTGCCAGCAGCTTCGACCCTACTAGTTCCTACGAGCAGTACTTC CASSFDPTSSYEQYF
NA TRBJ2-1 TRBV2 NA TGTGCCAGCAAGAGCTACCCAGGGGTCGAGCAGTTCTTC CASKSYPGVEQFF
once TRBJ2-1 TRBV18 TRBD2 TGTGCCAGCTCACCCAGCGGGAGGTCCAATGAGCAGTTCTTC CASSPSGRSNEQFF
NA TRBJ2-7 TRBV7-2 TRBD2 TGTGCCAGCAGCAGGGATACGGCGGGAGGATCTTTGGAGCAGTACTTC CASSRDTAGGSLEQYF
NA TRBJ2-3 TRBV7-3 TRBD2 TGTGCCAGCAGCCCCGGGACTAGCGGGTTCGAAAGGGCGCAGTATTTT CASSPGTSGFERAQYF
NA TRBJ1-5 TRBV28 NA TGTGCCAGCAGTTCTCTGGGGTTGGGTCAGCCCCAGCATTTT CASSSLGLGQPQHF
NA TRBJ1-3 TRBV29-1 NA TGCAGCGCCCAAGACAGGACTGGAAACACCATATATTTT CSAQDRTGNTIYF
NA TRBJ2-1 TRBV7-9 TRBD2 TGTGCCAGCACCTCGGGGCTAGCGGGGGGAACCTACAATGAGCAGTTCTTC CASTSGLAGGTYNEQFF
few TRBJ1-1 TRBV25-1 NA TGTGCCAGCAGTCCTTTACACCTGAACACTGAAGCTTTCTTT CASSPLHLNTEAFF
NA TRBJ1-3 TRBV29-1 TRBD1 TGCAGCGTTGGGGGACAGGGAAACACCATATATTTT CSVGGQGNTIYF
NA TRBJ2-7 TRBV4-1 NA TGCGCCAGCAGCCAAGAGGGGGGACACGAGCAGTACTTC CASSQEGGHEQYF
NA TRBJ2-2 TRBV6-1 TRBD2 TGTGCCAGCAGCGTTACTAGCGGGAGTATCGGGGAGCTGTTTTTT CASSVTSGSIGELFF
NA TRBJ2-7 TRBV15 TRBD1 TGTGCCACCAGCAGACTAACCGGGACAGGGAACGAGCAGTACTTC CATSRLTGTGNEQYF
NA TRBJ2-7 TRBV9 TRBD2 TGTGCCAGCAGCGTAGCGGCTAGCGGGAGTGGTGGGGTCGAGCAGTACTTC CASSVAASGSGGVEQYF